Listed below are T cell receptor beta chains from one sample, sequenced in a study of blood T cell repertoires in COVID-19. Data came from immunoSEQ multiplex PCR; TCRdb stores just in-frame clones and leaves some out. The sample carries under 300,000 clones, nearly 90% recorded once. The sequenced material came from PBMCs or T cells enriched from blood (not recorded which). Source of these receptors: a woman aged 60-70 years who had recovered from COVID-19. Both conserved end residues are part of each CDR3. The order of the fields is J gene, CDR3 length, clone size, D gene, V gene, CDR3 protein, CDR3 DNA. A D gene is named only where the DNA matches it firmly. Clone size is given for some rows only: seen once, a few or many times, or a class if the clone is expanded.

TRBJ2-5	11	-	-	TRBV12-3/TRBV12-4	CASSMRETQYF	TGTGCCAGCAGCATGAGAGAGACCCAGTACTTC
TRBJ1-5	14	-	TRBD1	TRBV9	CASSAGGSNQPQHF	TGTGCCAGCAGCGCAGGGGGAAGCAATCAGCCCCAGCATTTT
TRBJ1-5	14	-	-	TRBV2	CASSEGAGSQPQHF	TGTGCCAGCAGTGAAGGGGCAGGGTCCCAGCCCCAGCATTTT
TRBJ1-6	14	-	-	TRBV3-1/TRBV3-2	CASSAGGSNSPLHF	TGTGCCAGCAGCGCGGGAGGGAGTAATTCACCCCTCCACTTT
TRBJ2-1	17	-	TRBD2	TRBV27	CASSELTSGPTYNEQFF	TGTGCCAGCAGTGAGTTGACTAGCGGGCCAACCTACAATGAGCAGTTCTTC
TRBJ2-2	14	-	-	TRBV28	CAHTTGANTGELFF	TGTGCCCACACAACGGGAGCGAACACCGGGGAGCTGTTTTTT
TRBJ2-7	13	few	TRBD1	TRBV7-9	CASSRQGSYEQYF	TGTGCCAGCAGCCGACAGGGATCCTACGAGCAGTACTTC
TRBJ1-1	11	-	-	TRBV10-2	CASRDYTEAFF	TGCGCCAGCCGGGACTACACTGAAGCTTTCTTT
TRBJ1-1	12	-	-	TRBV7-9	CASSLTGSEAFF	TGTGCCAGCAGCTTAACCGGGTCTGAAGCTTTCTTT
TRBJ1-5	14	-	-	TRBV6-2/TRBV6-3	CASSGSAGYQPQHF	TGTGCCAGCAGTGGCAGCGCAGGGTATCAGCCCCAGCATTTT
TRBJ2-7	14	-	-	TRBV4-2	CASGITESSYEQYF	TGTGCCAGCGGCATCACGGAGAGCTCCTACGAGCAGTACTTC
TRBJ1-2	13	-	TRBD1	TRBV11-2	CASSLDRDYGYTF	TGTGCCAGCAGCCTCGACAGGGACTATGGCTACACCTTC
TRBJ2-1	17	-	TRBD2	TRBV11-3	CASSLGRTSGGYNEQFF	TGTGCCAGCAGCTTAGGGAGGACTAGCGGGGGATACAATGAGCAGTTCTTC
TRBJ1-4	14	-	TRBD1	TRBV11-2	CASSLGQGNEKLFF	TGTGCCAGCAGCTTAGGACAGGGTAATGAAAAACTGTTTTTT
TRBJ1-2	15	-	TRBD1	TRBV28	CASSLEDRGGYGYTF	TGTGCCAGCAGTTTAGAGGACAGGGGGGGCTATGGCTACACCTTC
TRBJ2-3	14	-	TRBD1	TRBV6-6	CASSTGGTSDTQYF	TGTGCCAGCAGCACAGGGGGCACGTCAGATACGCAGTATTTT
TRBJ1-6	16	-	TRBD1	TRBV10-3	CAISDLTGDPYSPLHF	TGTGCCATCAGTGACTTGACAGGGGACCCCTATTCACCCCTCCACTTT
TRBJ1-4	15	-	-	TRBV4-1	CASSQGQGGGEKLFF	TGCGCCAGCAGCCAAGGTCAGGGAGGCGGTGAAAAACTGTTTTTT
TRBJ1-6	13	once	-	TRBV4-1	CASSQPGVSPLHF	TGCGCCAGCAGCCAACCAGGGGTTTCACCCCTCCACTTT
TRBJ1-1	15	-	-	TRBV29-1	CSVTPQGGAGGEAFF	TGCAGCGTTACCCCCCAAGGGGGGGCGGGGGGTGAAGCTTTCTTT